This T cell receptor beta chain was sequenced during a study of early T cells in non-severe SARS-CoV-2 infection (dated by TCRdb to the early 2020s). In the study overall: TCR sequencing used bulk RNA from unsorted whole blood, so alpha and beta chains could not be paired.

Set within a cohort of healthcare workers in London, UK, this nested case-control study involved weekly PCR testing of nasopharyngeal swabs along with blood sampling. Between 23 and 31 March 2020, the week of the UK lockdown, healthcare workers were enrolled and then followed up weekly for as long as 16 weeks. Findings and caveats that apply to the study as a whole: VDJdb matching was skewed toward anti-spike CD8 responses and likely underestimated virus-specific expansions, missing private and CD4 specificities.

Notes on this clonotype: Its antigen remains unidentified. Per-base quality was not reported, and no clone a single base away is much larger than it.

The library was prepared using 5' RACE. Sequencing was performed on a NextSeq 500. To correct for sequencing error and PCR bias, the TCR library protocol tagged individual cDNA molecules with unique molecular identifiers. Sequencing covered both TCR alpha and beta chains, and within each sample the abundances of alpha and beta sequences were tightly co-correlated. The original pipeline was this. Decombinator V4 was used to annotate TCR sequences for V gene, J gene and CDR3. TCRs were defined as expanded if a significant change between any two time points was detected under a Poisson model with p below 0.0001. TCR abundances were normalised to the total number of TCRs sequenced per sample and were expressed as counts per million. MAIT TCRs were defined by TRAV1-2 paired with TRAJ12, TRAJ20 or TRAJ33, and iNKT TCRs by TRAV10 paired with TRAJ18. VDJdb, accessed 1 November 2021, was searched for CMV, EBV and SARS-CoV-2 annotated TCRs, excluding TCRs annotated for multiple antigens. Starting from the raw public reads, TCRdb applied fastp trimming at Q25, assembled clones with MiXCR and retained in-frame beta chains. Rows are combined by CDR3 protein, so each entry shows the most common genes and DNA. The V and J calls come from TCRdb's annotation, not from the publication. The sample table holds about 54,000 distinct CDR3 sequences, of which roughly 8.2% were seen once. Roughly 10% of the sample comes from the top ten.

The germline V gene (reference sequence) provides CDR1 SEHNR and CDR2 FQNEAQ. The junction shows trimming of 5 bases on V and 6 bases on J, and the gene matches do not reach 7 bases of it. From the cysteine through the phenylalanine, the CDR3 covers 14 amino acids. The read is trimmed to its CDR3 DNA, 42 bases read in frame from base 1. Sequencing used whole blood, obtained at baseline. The chain links TRBV7-9 with TRBJ2-1, with 7 junctional bases fitting TRBD2. This sequence originates from an adult who was a healthcare worker with PCR-confirmed SARS-CoV-2 infection or an uninfected control (not recorded which). The CDR3 region has the sequence CASSGAGRPNEQFF. In nucleotides, the sequence is TGTGCCAGCAGCGGAGCGGGACGCCCCAATGAGCAGTTCTTC.